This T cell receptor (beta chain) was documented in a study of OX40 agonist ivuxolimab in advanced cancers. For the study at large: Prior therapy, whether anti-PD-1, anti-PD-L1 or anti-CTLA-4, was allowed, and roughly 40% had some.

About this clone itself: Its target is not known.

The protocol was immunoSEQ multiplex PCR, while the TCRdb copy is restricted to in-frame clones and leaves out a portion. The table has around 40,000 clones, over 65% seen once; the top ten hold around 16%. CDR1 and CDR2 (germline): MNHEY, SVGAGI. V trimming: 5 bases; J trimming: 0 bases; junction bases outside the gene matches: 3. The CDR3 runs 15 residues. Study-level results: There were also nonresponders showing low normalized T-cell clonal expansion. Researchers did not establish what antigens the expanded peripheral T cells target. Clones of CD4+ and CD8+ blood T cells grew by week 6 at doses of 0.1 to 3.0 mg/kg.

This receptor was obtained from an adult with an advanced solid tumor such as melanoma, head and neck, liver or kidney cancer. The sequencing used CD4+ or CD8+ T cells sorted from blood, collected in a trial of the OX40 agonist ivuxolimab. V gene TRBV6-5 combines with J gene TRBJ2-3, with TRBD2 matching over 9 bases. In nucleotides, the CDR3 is TGTGCCAGCAGTCATACTAGCGGGAGCACAGATACGCAGTATTTT. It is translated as CASSHTSGSTDTQYF.